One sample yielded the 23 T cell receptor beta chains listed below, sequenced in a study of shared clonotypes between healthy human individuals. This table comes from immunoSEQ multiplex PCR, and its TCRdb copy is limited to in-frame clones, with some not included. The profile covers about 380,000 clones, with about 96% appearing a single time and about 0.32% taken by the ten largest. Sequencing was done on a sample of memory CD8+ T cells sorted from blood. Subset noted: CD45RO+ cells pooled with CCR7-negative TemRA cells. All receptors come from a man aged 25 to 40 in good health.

Here the CDR3 reads CAWKPGGELFF. The CDR3 DNA follows: TGTGCCTGGAAGCCCGGCGGGGAGCTGTTTTTT. The chain uses TRBV30 and TRBJ2-2, with D unresolved. The CDR3 has 11 residues. Trimming shortened V by 4 bases and J by 7 bases, and 7 bases separated the two germline ends. Germline values: CDR1 GTSNPN, CDR2 SVGIG (reference sequence).

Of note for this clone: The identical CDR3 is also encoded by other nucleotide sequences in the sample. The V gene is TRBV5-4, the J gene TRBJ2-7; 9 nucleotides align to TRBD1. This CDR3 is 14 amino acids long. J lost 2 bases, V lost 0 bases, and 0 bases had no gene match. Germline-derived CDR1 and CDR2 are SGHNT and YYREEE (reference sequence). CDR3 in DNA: TGTGCCAGCAGCTTGGGACAGGGGGCCTACGAGCAGTACTTC. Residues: CASSLGQGAYEQYF.

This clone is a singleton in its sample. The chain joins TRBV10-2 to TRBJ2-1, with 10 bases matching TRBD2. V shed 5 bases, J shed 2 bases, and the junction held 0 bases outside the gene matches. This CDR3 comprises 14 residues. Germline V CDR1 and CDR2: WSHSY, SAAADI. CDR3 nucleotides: TGCGCCAGCAGTAGCGGGAGGGCCTACAATGAGCAGTTCTTC. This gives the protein CASSSGRAYNEQFF.

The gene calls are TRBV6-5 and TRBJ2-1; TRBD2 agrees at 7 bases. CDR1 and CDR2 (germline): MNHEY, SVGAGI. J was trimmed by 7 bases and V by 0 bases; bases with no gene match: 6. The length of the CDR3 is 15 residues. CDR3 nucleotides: TGTGCCAGCAGTTACTCGAACAACGGGGGGAATGAGCAGTTCTTC. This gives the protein CASSYSNNGGNEQFF.

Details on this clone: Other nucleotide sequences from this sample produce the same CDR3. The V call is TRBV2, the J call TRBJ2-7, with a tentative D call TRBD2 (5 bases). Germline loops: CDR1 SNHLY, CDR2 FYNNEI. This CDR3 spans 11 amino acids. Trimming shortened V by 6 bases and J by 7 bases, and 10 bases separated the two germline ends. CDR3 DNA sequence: TGTGCCAGCAGCGACCCGGGAGAGCAGTACTTC. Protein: CASSDPGEQYF.

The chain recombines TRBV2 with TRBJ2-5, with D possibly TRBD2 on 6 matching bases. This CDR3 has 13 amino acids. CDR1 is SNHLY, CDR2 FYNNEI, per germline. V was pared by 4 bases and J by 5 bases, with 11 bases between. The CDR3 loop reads CASSARLDETQYF. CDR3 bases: TGTGCCAGCAGTGCAAGACTAGACGAGACCCAGTACTTC.

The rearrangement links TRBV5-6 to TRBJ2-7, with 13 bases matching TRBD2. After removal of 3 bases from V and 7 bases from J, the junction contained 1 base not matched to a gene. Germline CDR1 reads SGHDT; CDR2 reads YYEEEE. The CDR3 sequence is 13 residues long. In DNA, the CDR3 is TGTGCCAGCAGCTCGGGACTAGCGGGGGAGCAGTACTTC. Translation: CASSSGLAGEQYF. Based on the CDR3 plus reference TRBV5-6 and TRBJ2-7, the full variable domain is DAGVTQSPTHLIKTRGQQVTLRCSPKSGHDTVSWYQQALGQGPQFIFQYYEEEERQRGNFPDRFSGHQFPNYSSELNVNALLLGDSALYLCASSSGLAGEQYFGPGTRLTVT.

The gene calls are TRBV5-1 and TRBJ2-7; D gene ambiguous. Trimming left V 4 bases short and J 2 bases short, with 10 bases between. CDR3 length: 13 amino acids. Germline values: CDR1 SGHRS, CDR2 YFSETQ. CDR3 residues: CASSPVGTYEQYF. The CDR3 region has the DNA TGCGCCAGCAGCCCGGTTGGGACCTACGAGCAGTACTTC.

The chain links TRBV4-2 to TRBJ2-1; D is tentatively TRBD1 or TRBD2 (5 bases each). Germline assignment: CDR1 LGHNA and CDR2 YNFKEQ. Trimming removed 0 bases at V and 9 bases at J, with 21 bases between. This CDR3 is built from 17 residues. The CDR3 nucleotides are TGTGCCAGCAGCCAAGATTCGGGGCGGATTCGTAGCCCTGAGCAGTTCTTC. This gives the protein CASSQDSGRIRSPEQFF.

The CDR3 DNA reads as TGCAGCGTTGATAGGGGAGACTCTGGACTAGGGCAGTTCTTC. It specifies CSVDRGDSGLGQFF. The V gene is TRBV29-1, the J gene TRBJ2-1, with 7 positions matching TRBD2. After removal of 3 bases from V and 12 bases from J, the junction contained 14 bases not matched to a gene. This CDR3 has 14 amino acids. CDR1 is SQVTM, CDR2 ANQGSEA, per germline.

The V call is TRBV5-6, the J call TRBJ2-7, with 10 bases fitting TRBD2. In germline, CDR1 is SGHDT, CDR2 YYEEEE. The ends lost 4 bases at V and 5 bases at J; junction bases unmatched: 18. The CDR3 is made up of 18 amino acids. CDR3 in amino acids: CASSPGGLAARASNEQYF. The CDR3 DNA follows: TGTGCCAGCAGCCCGGGAGGACTAGCGGCTCGGGCCTCTAACGAGCAGTACTTC.

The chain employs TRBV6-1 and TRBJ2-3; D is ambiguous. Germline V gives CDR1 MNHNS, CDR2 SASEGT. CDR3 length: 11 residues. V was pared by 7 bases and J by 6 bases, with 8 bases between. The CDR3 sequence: CASTERDTQYF. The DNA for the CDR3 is TGTGCCAGCACTGAGAGGGATACGCAGTATTTT.

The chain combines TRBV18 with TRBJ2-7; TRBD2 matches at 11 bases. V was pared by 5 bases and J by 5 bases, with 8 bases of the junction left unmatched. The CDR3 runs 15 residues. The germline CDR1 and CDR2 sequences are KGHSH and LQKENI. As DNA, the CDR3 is TGTGCCAGCTCAGCCTTAGCGGGAGGGCCGAACGAGCAGTACTTC. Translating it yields CASSALAGGPNEQYF.

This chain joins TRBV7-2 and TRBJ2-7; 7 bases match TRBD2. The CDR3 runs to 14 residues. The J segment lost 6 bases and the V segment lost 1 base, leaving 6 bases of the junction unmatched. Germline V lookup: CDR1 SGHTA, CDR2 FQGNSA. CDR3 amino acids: CASSLVLADVEQYF. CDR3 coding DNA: TGTGCCAGCAGCTTAGTTCTAGCGGATGTCGAGCAGTACTTC.

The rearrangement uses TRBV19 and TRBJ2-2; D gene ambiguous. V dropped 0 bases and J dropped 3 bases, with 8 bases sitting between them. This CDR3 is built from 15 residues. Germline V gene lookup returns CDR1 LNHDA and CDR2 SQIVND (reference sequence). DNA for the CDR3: TGTGCCAGTAGTATAGATCGGGTTTACACCGGGGAGCTGTTTTTT. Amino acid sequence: CASSIDRVYTGELFF.

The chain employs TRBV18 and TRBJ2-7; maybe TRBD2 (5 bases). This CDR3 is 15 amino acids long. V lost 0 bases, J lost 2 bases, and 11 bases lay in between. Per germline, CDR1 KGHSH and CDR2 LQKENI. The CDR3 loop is CASSPPGRGAYEQYF. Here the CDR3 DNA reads TGTGCCAGCTCACCACCGGGCCGGGGAGCCTACGAGCAGTACTTC.

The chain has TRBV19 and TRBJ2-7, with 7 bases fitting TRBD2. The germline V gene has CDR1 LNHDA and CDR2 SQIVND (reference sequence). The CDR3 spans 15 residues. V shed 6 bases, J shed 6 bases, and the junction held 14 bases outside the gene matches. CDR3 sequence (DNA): TGTGCCAGTAGGCTTCGATTTGGAGCGGGAACCGAGCAGTACTTC. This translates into CASRLRFGAGTEQYF. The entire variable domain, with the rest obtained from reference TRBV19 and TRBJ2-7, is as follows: DGGITQSPKYLFRKEGQNVTLSCEQNLNHDAMYWYRQDPGQGLRLIYYSQIVNDFQKGDIAEGYSVSREKKESFPLTVTSAQKNPTAFYLCASRLRFGAGTEQYFGPGTRLTVT.

The CDR3 reads CASSIGNTIYF. CDR3 in DNA: TGTGCCAGCAGCATTGGAAACACCATATATTTT. The chain has TRBV7-9 and TRBJ1-3, with D hard to call. Germline lookup yields CDR1 SEHNR and CDR2 FQNEAQ (reference sequence). This CDR3 contains 11 residues. Trimming stripped 5 bases from V and 3 bases from J, with 2 bases between. The full variable domain, rest sourced from reference TRBV7-9 and TRBJ1-3, is DTGVSQNPRHKITKRGQNVTFRCDPISEHNRLYWYRQTLGQGPEFLTYFQNEAQLEKSRLLSDRFSAERPKGSFSTLEIQRTEQGDSAMYLCASSIGNTIYFGEGSWLTVV.

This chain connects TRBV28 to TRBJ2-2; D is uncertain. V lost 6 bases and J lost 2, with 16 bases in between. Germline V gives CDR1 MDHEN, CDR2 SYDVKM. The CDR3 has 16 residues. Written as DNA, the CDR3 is TGTGCCAGCAGCCCCCTAGAGAAGTTAAACACCGGGGAGCTGTTTTTT. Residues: CASSPLEKLNTGELFF.

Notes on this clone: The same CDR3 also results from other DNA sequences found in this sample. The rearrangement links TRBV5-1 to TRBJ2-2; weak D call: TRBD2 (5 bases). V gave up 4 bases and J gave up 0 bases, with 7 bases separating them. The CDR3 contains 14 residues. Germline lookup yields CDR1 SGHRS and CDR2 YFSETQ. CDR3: CASSPGTNTGELFF. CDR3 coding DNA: TGCGCCAGCAGCCCCGGGACGAACACCGGGGAGCTGTTTTTT.

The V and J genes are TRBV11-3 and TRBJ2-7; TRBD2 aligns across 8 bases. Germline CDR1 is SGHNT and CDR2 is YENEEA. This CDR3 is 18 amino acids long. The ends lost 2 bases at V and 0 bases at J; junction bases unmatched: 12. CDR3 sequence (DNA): TGTGCCAGCAGCTTAACCTCCCCGGTGAGCGGGAGCTCCTACGAGCAGTACTTC. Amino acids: CASSLTSPVSGSSYEQYF.

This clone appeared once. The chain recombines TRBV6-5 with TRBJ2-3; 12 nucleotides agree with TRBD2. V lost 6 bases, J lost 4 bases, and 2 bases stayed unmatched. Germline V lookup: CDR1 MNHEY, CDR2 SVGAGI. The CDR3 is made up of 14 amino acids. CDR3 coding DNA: TGTGCCAGCAGGAGACTAGCGGGAGCAGATACGCAGTATTTT. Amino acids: CASRRLAGADTQYF.

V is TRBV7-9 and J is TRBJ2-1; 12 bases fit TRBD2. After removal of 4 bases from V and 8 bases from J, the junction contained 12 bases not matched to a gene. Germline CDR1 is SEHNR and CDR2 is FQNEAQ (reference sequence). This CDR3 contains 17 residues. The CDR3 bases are TGTGCCAGCAGCTGGGACCTAGCGGGAGGGCCCCGTCATGAGCAGTTCTTC. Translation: CASSWDLAGGPRHEQFF.